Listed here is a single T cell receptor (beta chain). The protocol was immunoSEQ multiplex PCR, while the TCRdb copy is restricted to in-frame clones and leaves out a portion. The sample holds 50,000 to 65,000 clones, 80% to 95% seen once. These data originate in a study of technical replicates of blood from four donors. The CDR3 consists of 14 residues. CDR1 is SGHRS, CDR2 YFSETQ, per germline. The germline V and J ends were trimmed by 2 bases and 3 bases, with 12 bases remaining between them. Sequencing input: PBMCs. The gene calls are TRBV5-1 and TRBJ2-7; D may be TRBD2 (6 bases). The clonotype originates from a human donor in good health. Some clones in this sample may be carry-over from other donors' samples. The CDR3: CASSFGGANYEQYF. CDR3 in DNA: TGCGCCAGCAGCTTTGGCGGGGCAAACTACGAGCAGTACTTC.